What follows are 5 T cell receptor beta chains derived from one specimen sequenced in a study of blood T cell repertoires in COVID-19. Produced via immunoSEQ multiplex PCR; TCRdb's table is partial and in-frame only. The data show 200,000 to 250,000 clones, around 80% seen once. Source material: peripheral blood. All receptors come from a woman aged 40 to 49 with acute or convalescent COVID-19.

This clone has a handful of counts. V gene TRBV25-1 combines with J gene TRBJ2-2, with 13 positions matching TRBD2. The V gene end was trimmed by 7 bases and the J gene end by 7 bases; junction bases not matched to a gene: 9. The CDR3 is 16 residues long. Germline CDR1 is MGHDK and CDR2 is SYGVNS. The CDR3 reads CASIGLAGAGNGELFF. DNA for the CDR3: TGTGCCAGCATAGGACTAGCGGGAGCCGGTAACGGGGAGCTGTTTTTT.

In its sample, this clone was seen a few times. This chain connects TRBV5-1 to TRBJ1-2; a weak D match, TRBD1 (6 bases). V was shortened by 4 bases and J by 2 bases, with 12 bases between the two germline ends. Per the germline V gene, CDR1 is SGHRS and CDR2 is YFSETQ. The CDR3 is made up of 14 amino acids. CDR3 in amino acids: CASSKGDTNYGYTF. In nucleotides, the CDR3 is TGCGCCAGCAGCAAGGGGGACACCAACTATGGCTACACCTTC.

V and J are TRBV6-6 and TRBJ2-3; 10 nucleotides match TRBD2. The CDR3 runs 16 residues. CDR1 is MNHNY and CDR2 is SVGAGI in the germline V gene (reference sequence). V was pared by 0 bases and J by 5 bases, with 5 bases of the junction left unmatched. CDR3 sequence (DNA): TGTGCCAGCAGTTACTCGACAGCGGGAGGGAGAGATACGCAGTATTTT. This translates into CASSYSTAGGRDTQYF.

The CDR3 reads CASSYDLGLAGREQFF. The DNA of the CDR3 is TGTGCCAGCAGTTACGACTTGGGACTAGCGGGAAGGGAGCAGTTCTTC. The rearrangement uses TRBV6-5 and TRBJ2-1; TRBD2 agrees at 13 bases. After removal of 2 bases from V and 10 bases from J, the junction contained 8 bases not matched to a gene. Germline assignment: CDR1 MNHEY and CDR2 SVGAGI. The CDR3 spans 16 residues.

This clone showed up just once. The chain employs TRBV5-1 and TRBJ2-7; D is undetermined. The V gene's germline CDR1 is SGHRS and CDR2 YFSETQ. V lost 4 bases and J lost 2, with 13 bases in between. This CDR3 is 14 amino acids long. CDR3: CASSPENRAYEQYF. The CDR3, as DNA: TGCGCCAGCAGCCCCGAGAACAGAGCCTACGAGCAGTACTTC.